This T cell receptor beta chain was recorded in a study of Ad26.COV2.S vaccination and SARS-CoV-2 variants. The sample's treatment: around 19 received Ad26.COV2.S at low or high dose, single or two shots; about 5 received placebo; per-sample allocation not given. Sampling took place 63 days after the first vaccine or placebo injection. The length of the CDR3 is 15 residues. Germline V lookup: CDR1 LNHNV, CDR2 YYDKDF (reference sequence). V lost 1 base and J lost 1, with 7 bases in between. The data were produced by immunoSEQ multiplex PCR, yet TCRdb's version contains in-frame clones alone and is incomplete. The sample includes approximately 340,000 clones, approximately 84% of them seen just once.

The sequence derives from a person between 18 and 59 years old who received the Ad26.COV2.S COVID-19 vaccine or a placebo. This rearrangement joins TRBV15 to TRBJ2-2; D gene ambiguous. The specimen was peripheral blood, collected in a trial of Ad26.COV2.S vaccine versus placebo. The CDR3 bases are TGTGCCACCAGCAGAGTCGGCAAGAACACCGGGGAGCTGTTTTTT. This sequence encodes CATSRVGKNTGELFF. Looking up the rest from reference TRBV15 and TRBJ2-2 gives the full variable domain: DAMVIQNPRYQVTQFGKPVTLSCSQTLNHNVMYWYQQKSSQAPKLLFHYYDKDFNNEADTPDNFQSRRPNTSFCFLDIRSPGLGDTAMYLCATSRVGKNTGELFFGEGSRLTVL.